Sequencing of this T cell receptor beta chain was carried out in a study of T cell changes during pregnancy in multiple sclerosis. This clone is a singleton in its sample. This table comes from immunoSEQ multiplex PCR, and its TCRdb copy is limited to in-frame clones, with some not included. The sample consists of about 60,000 clones, about 90% of them appearing once. Between the trimmed V and J ends, which lost 2 bases and 2 bases, there was a span of 7 bases. Germline values: CDR1 SGHTS, CDR2 YDEGEE. This CDR3 region has 13 residues. V is TRBV5-8 and J is TRBJ1-2; D perhaps matches TRBD1 (6 bases). The sequence was collected from a female donor with multiple sclerosis, enrolled in a pregnancy study. The sequenced sample was CD4+ T cells from peripheral blood mononuclear cells, obtained in the first trimester of pregnancy. The CDR3: CASSFTGNYGYTF. The CDR3 nucleotides are TGTGCCAGCAGCTTCACAGGGAACTATGGCTACACCTTC.